A single sample gave rise to the 29 T cell receptor beta chains below, sequenced in a study of blood T cell repertoires in COVID-19. Profiled with immunoSEQ multiplex PCR; TCRdb holds only in-frame clones, not every one. The data contain around 160,000 clones, over 70% of them seen just once; the ten biggest clones take up 9.5% to 11%. The sequenced sample consisted of PBMCs or T cells enriched from blood (not recorded which). Source of these receptors: a middle-aged man who had recovered from COVID-19.

This chain links TRBV6-5 with TRBJ1-1; D not certain. The germline V gene encodes CDR1 MNHEY and CDR2 SVGAGI. The CDR3 runs 14 residues. V dropped 0 bases and J dropped 5 bases, with 10 bases sitting between them. The CDR3 region has the DNA TGTGCCAGCAGTTACTCGACGGGCGGGACTGAAGCTTTCTTT. This encodes CASSYSTGGTEAFF.

The V call is TRBV3-1 (or the pseudogene TRBV3-2), the J call TRBJ2-7; 9 bases align to TRBD1. The CDR3 totals 15 residues. Per germline, CDR1 LGHDT and CDR2 YNNKEL (reference sequence). V shed 1 base and J 1 base; nucleotides not matched to a gene: 2. The CDR3 loop reads CASSQAGQGSYEQYF. The CDR3 coding sequence is TGTGCCAGCAGCCAAGCGGGACAGGGATCCTACGAGCAGTACTTC.

This rearrangement joins TRBV9 to TRBJ1-3, with 9 nucleotides matching TRBD1. CDR3 length: 15 amino acids. From germline, CDR1 is SGDLS and CDR2 YYNGEE. V shed 3 bases and J 7 bases; nucleotides not matched to a gene: 8. The CDR3 region is CASSERTGVGNTIYF. The CDR3 region has the DNA TGTGCCAGCAGCGAGCGGACAGGGGTAGGGAACACCATATATTTT. Full variable domain (rest looked up from reference TRBV9 and TRBJ1-3): DSGVTQTPKHLITATGQRVTLRCSPRSGDLSVYWYQQSLDQGLQFLIQYYNGEERAKGNILERFSAQQFPDLHSELNLSSLELGDSALYFCASSERTGVGNTIYFGEGSWLTVV.

The J gene is TRBJ1-2, the V gene TRBV12-5, with TRBD1 identical over 8 bases. This CDR3 is built from 14 residues. From germline, CDR1 is LGHNT and CDR2 FRNRAP. Trimming at V came to 7 bases and at J to 8 bases, leaving 12 bases not matched to a gene. The CDR3 reads CASARGQGARGYTF. CDR3 DNA: TGTGCTAGTGCAAGAGGGCAGGGGGCTAGGGGCTACACCTTC.

The chain joins TRBV11-2 to TRBJ2-5; maybe TRBD2 (7 bases). The CDR3 runs 14 residues. Germline CDR1 reads SGHAT; CDR2 reads FQNNGV. V lost 10 bases, J lost 4 bases, and 19 bases lay in between. The CDR3 loop is CATGGTTGAETQYF. CDR3 bases: TGTGCCACGGGGGGCACTACGGGGGCAGAGACCCAGTACTTC.

This clone occurred many times. J is TRBJ2-1 and V is TRBV7-9, with 9 positions matching TRBD2. This CDR3 has 16 amino acids. Unmatched junction bases numbered 10, after V lost 5 bases and J lost 5 bases. Germline values: CDR1 SEHNR, CDR2 FQNEAQ (reference sequence). CDR3: CASSGSGPSGDNEQFF. The CDR3, as DNA: TGTGCCAGCAGCGGTAGCGGGCCTAGCGGGGACAATGAGCAGTTCTTC.

The chain joins TRBV30 to TRBJ1-5, with 10 positions matching TRBD1. Trimming cost V 5 bases and J 5 bases; bases outside gene matches: 0. Germline CDR1 reads GTSNPN; CDR2 reads SVGIG (reference sequence). This CDR3 spans 12 amino acids. DNA for the CDR3: TGTGCCTGGGGACAGGGGGATCAGCCCCAGCATTTT. Encoded protein: CAWGQGDQPQHF.

CDR3 protein: CASSPPRGEGNTIYF. The DNA of the CDR3 is TGTGCCAGCAGCCCCCCCAGGGGGGAAGGAAACACCATATATTTT. This sequence joins TRBV7-9 and TRBJ1-3; 7 bases fit TRBD1. Germline values: CDR1 SEHNR, CDR2 FQNEAQ (reference sequence). The CDR3 covers 15 residues. The V gene end was trimmed by 5 bases and the J gene end by 4 bases; junction bases not matched to a gene: 8. Full variable domain (remainder filled in from reference TRBV7-9 and TRBJ1-3): DTGVSQNPRHKITKRGQNVTFRCDPISEHNRLYWYRQTLGQGPEFLTYFQNEAQLEKSRLLSDRFSAERPKGSFSTLEIQRTEQGDSAMYLCASSPPRGEGNTIYFGEGSWLTVV.

This clone occurred once. The genes are TRBV29-1 and TRBJ2-5, with a tentative D call TRBD1 (6 bases). The germline gives CDR1 SQVTM, CDR2 ANQGSEA. The CDR3 has 13 amino acids. The V end was cut by 8 bases, the J end by 4 bases, with 17 bases between. The CDR3 is CSNTVLGGETQYF. CDR3 coding DNA: TGCAGCAACACTGTATTAGGGGGAGAGACCCAGTACTTC.

This clone was seen only once. V is TRBV24-1 and J is TRBJ1-5; 7 nucleotides align to TRBD1. Germline-derived CDR1 and CDR2 are KGHDR and SFDVKD. This CDR3 has 16 amino acids. The ends lost 4 bases at V and 4 bases at J; junction bases unmatched: 9. CDR3 amino acids: CATSDPRQGNNQPQHF. For the CDR3, the DNA is TGTGCCACCAGTGACCCCCGACAGGGAAATAATCAGCCCCAGCATTTT.

The V call is TRBV5-1, the J call TRBJ2-2; D perhaps matches TRBD1 (6 bases). CDR3 length equals 15 residues. Germline V CDR1 and CDR2: SGHRS, YFSETQ. Trimming cost V 4 bases and J 4 bases, with 14 bases left between them. This CDR3 reads CASSIEGVVTGELFF. For the CDR3, the DNA is TGCGCCAGCAGCATTGAGGGGGTGGTCACCGGGGAGCTGTTTTTT.

The gene calls are TRBV5-1 and TRBJ1-5; 9 nucleotides align to TRBD1. Germline V gene data show CDR1 as SGHRS and CDR2 as YFSETQ. The CDR3 runs to 17 residues. V shed 4 bases and J 2 bases; nucleotides not matched to a gene: 10. In DNA form, the CDR3 reads TGCGCCAGCAGCATTGGGACAGGGAGGGTTGGCAATCAGCCCCAGCATTTT. The encoded protein is CASSIGTGRVGNQPQHF.

V usage is TRBV6-5 and J usage is TRBJ2-7; 12 nucleotides line up with TRBD2. The germline V gene encodes CDR1 MNHEY and CDR2 SVGAGI. This CDR3 contains 15 residues. Germline trimming cut 6 bases from V and 5 bases from J; bases unmatched to any gene: 8. Written as DNA, the CDR3 is TGTGCCAGCAGGGAGACTAGCGGGAGCTTCGACGAGCAGTACTTC. As protein: CASRETSGSFDEQYF.

The chain employs TRBV6-5 and TRBJ2-7; TRBD2 matches at 9 bases. CDR3 length: 16 amino acids. The V gene end was trimmed by 0 bases and the J gene end by 2 bases; junction bases not matched to a gene: 5. Per germline, CDR1 MNHEY and CDR2 SVGAGI. Here the CDR3 DNA reads TGTGCCAGCAGTTACTCCTCTAGCGGGGTGACCTACGAGCAGTACTTC. It specifies CASSYSSSGVTYEQYF.

Details on this clone: Relative to the germline gene, one junction end is altered; a read error may explain this. The chain carries TRBV7-7 and TRBJ2-2; 9 bases match TRBD1. The CDR3 has 15 residues. The germline V gene encodes CDR1 SSHAT and CDR2 FNYEAQ (reference sequence). This chain's CDR3 is CASSKGQGGTGELFF. The CDR3 coding sequence is TGTGCTAGCAGCAAGGGACAGGGAGGGACCGGGGAGCTGTTTTTT. Combining the CDR3 with reference TRBV7-7 and TRBJ2-2 gives the whole variable domain GAGVSQSPRYKVTKRGQDVTLRCDPISSHATLYWYQQALGQGPEFLTYFNYEAQPDKSGLPSDRFSAERPEGSISTLTIQRTEQRDSAMYRCASSKGQGGTGELFFGEGSRLTVL.

V is TRBV5-1 and J is TRBJ2-1; D is unclear. CDR1 and CDR2 (germline): SGHRS, YFSETQ. The CDR3 extends over 12 amino acids. Trimming removed 1 base at V and 8 bases at J, with 7 bases between. The DNA for the CDR3 is TGCGCCAGCAGCTTGCTAAGCGATGAGCAGTTCTTC. The encoded protein is CASSLLSDEQFF.

The rearrangement uses TRBV7-9 and TRBJ2-7, with 9 bases identical to TRBD1. J lost 5 bases, V lost 7 bases, and 6 bases had no gene match. The germline gives CDR1 SEHNR, CDR2 FQNEAQ (reference sequence). CDR3 length: 13 residues. Here the CDR3 reads CASTRDREHEQYF. CDR3 nucleotide sequence: TGTGCCAGCACCCGGGACAGGGAACACGAGCAGTACTTC. Variable domain in full (rest from reference TRBV7-9 and TRBJ2-7): DTGVSQNPRHKITKRGQNVTFRCDPISEHNRLYWYRQTLGQGPEFLTYFQNEAQLEKSRLLSDRFSAERPKGSFSTLEIQRTEQGDSAMYLCASTRDREHEQYFGPGTRLTVT.

V gene TRBV29-1 combines with J gene TRBJ1-1, with 8 positions matching TRBD1. V shed 4 bases and J 2 bases; nucleotides not matched to a gene: 3. The CDR3 sequence is 13 residues long. CDR1 is SQVTM and CDR2 is ANQGSEA in the germline V gene. CDR3 DNA: TGCAGCGTTGGGACAGGGATTAACACTGAAGCTTTCTTT. Translating gives CSVGTGINTEAFF.

In this sample, this clone turned up a few times. The rearrangement uses TRBV29-1 and TRBJ2-7, with D possibly being TRBD2 (7 bases). Between the trimmed V and J ends, which lost 5 bases and 6 bases, there was a span of 23 bases. Germline V gene sequence: CDR1 SQVTM, CDR2 ANQGSEA. CDR3 length equals 15 residues. CDR3 sequence: CSVRPPRGGLREQYF. As DNA, the CDR3 is TGCAGCGTTAGACCCCCAAGGGGGGGGCTCCGCGAGCAGTACTTC.

This clone was detected many times. V usage is TRBV5-5 and J usage is TRBJ1-2, with unresolved D. CDR1 is SGHKS and CDR2 is YYEKEE in the germline V gene (reference sequence). Trimming removed 5 bases from V and 2 bases from J, with 10 bases in between. This CDR3 spans 13 amino acids. DNA of the CDR3: TGTGCCAGCAGATCGTCCTTCAACTATGGCTACACCTTC. As protein: CASRSSFNYGYTF. Together with reference TRBV5-5 and TRBJ1-2, the CDR3 gives the full variable domain: DAGVTQSPTHLIKTRGQQVTLRCSPISGHKSVSWYQQVLGQGPQFIFQYYEKEERGRGNFPDRFSARQFPNYSSELNVNALLLGDSALYLCASRSSFNYGYTFGSGTRLTVV.

This clone has just a few counts. The V and J genes are TRBV2 and TRBJ1-1; maybe TRBD1 (6 bases). V shed 9 bases and J shed 12 bases, with 20 bases lying between them. CDR3 length: 12 amino acids. Germline CDR1 SNHLY, CDR2 FYNNEI. CDR3 coding DNA: TGTGCCAGAGAGTCTGGGGGGGCCAGAACTTTCTTT. Translating it yields CARESGGARTFF. The complete variable domain, with remaining parts taken from reference TRBV2 and TRBJ1-1, reads EPEVTQTPSHQVTQMGQEVILRCVPISNHLYFYWYRQILGQKVEFLVSFYNNEISEKSEIFDDQFSVERPDGSNFTLKIRSTKLEDSAMYFCARESGGARTFFGQGTRLTVV.

The chain couples TRBV24-1 to TRBJ2-2, with a possible D match to TRBD1 (6 bases). Germline CDR1 is KGHDR and CDR2 is SFDVKD. Trimming cost V 2 bases and J 5 bases, with 17 bases left between them. The CDR3 runs 17 residues. CDR3 in DNA: TGTGCCACCAGTGATTCCCTTTCCGGGACAAGGACCGGGGAGCTGTTTTTT. Translating it yields CATSDSLSGTRTGELFF.

The V and J genes are TRBV14 and TRBJ2-2; D is possibly TRBD2 (6 bases). Trimming left V 0 bases short and J 8 bases short, with 10 bases between. There are 14 residues in the CDR3. Per germline, CDR1 SGHDN and CDR2 FVKESK. CDR3 amino acids: CASSQEGGSGELFF. The CDR3 DNA follows: TGTGCCAGCAGCCAAGAGGGAGGCTCTGGGGAGCTGTTTTTT.

V and J are TRBV28 and TRBJ2-7, with TRBD2 matching 11 bases. The CDR3 length is 16 residues. The V and J ends lost 2 bases and 3 bases, in that order; junction bases with no gene match: 6. Germline V CDR1 and CDR2: MDHEN, SYDVKM. CDR3 sequence: CASSLTSGGVNYEQYF. CDR3 sequence (DNA): TGTGCCAGCAGTTTAACTAGCGGGGGCGTTAACTACGAGCAGTACTTC.

The V call is TRBV7-7, the J call TRBJ2-5, with D tentatively TRBD1 (6 bases). The CDR3 extends over 15 amino acids. Per the germline V gene, CDR1 is SSHAT and CDR2 is FNYEAQ (reference sequence). V gave up 5 bases and J gave up 5 bases, with 18 bases separating them. The DNA of the CDR3 is TGTGCCAGCAGCCACCGGGTAACAGGGATCGAGACCCAGTACTTC. Protein sequence: CASSHRVTGIETQYF.

The chain is built from TRBV7-9 and TRBJ2-3; the D gene is possibly TRBD1 (5 bases). The V end was cut by 1 base, the J end by 3 bases, with 8 bases between. CDR3 length: 14 amino acids. Germline V gene sequence: CDR1 SEHNR, CDR2 FQNEAQ (reference sequence). The CDR3 bases are TGTGCCAGCAGCTTAGGGACATCAACAGATACGCAGTATTTT. Encoded protein: CASSLGTSTDTQYF.

This chain links TRBV3-1 (or the pseudogene TRBV3-2) with TRBJ2-7, with D maybe TRBD1 (6 bases). The CDR3 contains 14 residues. Trimming cost V 4 bases and J 2 bases, with 12 bases left between them. Per the germline V gene, CDR1 is LGHDT and CDR2 is YNNKEL (reference sequence). The CDR3 coding sequence is TGTGCCAGCAGCCCCAACAGGGTAACCTACGAGCAGTACTTC. Translation: CASSPNRVTYEQYF.

The chain is built from TRBV2 and TRBJ1-5; D not resolved. Germline V CDR1 and CDR2: SNHLY, FYNNEI. The CDR3 runs 13 residues. The V and J ends lost 4 bases and 4 bases respectively, with 8 bases between them. CDR3 protein: CASSAMENQPQHF. CDR3 nucleotides: TGTGCCAGCAGTGCAATGGAGAATCAGCCCCAGCATTTT. Looking up the rest from reference TRBV2 and TRBJ1-5 gives the full variable domain: EPEVTQTPSHQVTQMGQEVILRCVPISNHLYFYWYRQILGQKVEFLVSFYNNEISEKSEIFDDQFSVERPDGSNFTLKIRSTKLEDSAMYFCASSAMENQPQHFGDGTRLSIL.

The chain links TRBV7-9 to TRBJ2-3; 9 nucleotides line up with TRBD2. Trimming cost V 5 bases and J 2 bases; bases outside gene matches: 11. The CDR3 length is 17 residues. Germline CDR1 and CDR2: SEHNR and FQNEAQ (reference sequence). CDR3 in DNA: TGTGCCAGCAGCACCCCGACCGAGCGGGAGGCCACAGATACGCAGTATTTT. Translation: CASSTPTEREATDTQYF. The full variable domain, with the rest looked up from reference TRBV7-9 and TRBJ2-3, is DTGVSQNPRHKITKRGQNVTFRCDPISEHNRLYWYRQTLGQGPEFLTYFQNEAQLEKSRLLSDRFSAERPKGSFSTLEIQRTEQGDSAMYLCASSTPTEREATDTQYFGPGTRLTVL.